This TCR beta chain is drawn from a study of low-dose radiotherapy and immunotherapy resistance in tumors. Advanced solid tumors lacking tumor-infiltrating lymphocytes were present in eligible patients. The ends were cut back, 4 bases at V and 8 bases at J, with 24 bases in the middle. The CDR3 spans 18 residues. The germline V gene has CDR1 MGHRA and CDR2 YSYEKL. Gene-specific TRAV and TRBV primers were used for first-strand cDNA, covering alpha and beta chains. PCR amplification of the TCRs was performed with Phusion for 20 PCR cycles, and it relied on a constant-region primer together with a V-primer adapter. TCRdb redid the calling of the reads with MiXCR, one entry per CDR3 protein. The sample records about 10,000 distinct CDR3 sequences, approximately 60% being singletons.

J is TRBJ1-6 and V is TRBV4-1; a weak D match, TRBD1 (5 bases). The receptor was isolated from a human donor with advanced metastatic prostate, ovarian, gallbladder or colorectal cancer (not recorded which). This table probably holds off-target reads from a library built for another chain. Written as DNA, the CDR3 is TGCGCCAGCAGCCTTAGAGGGGACTCTCCGGGGGGATATTCACCCCTCCACTTT. It specifies CASSLRGDSPGGYSPLHF.